This T cell receptor beta chain was sequenced in a study of blood T cells in healthy people across ages. In its sample, this clonotype was seen a few times. There are 16 residues in the CDR3. The germline V gene encodes CDR1 LGHNT and CDR2 FRNRAP. V dropped 0 bases and J dropped 3; count of bases not matched to a gene: 3. Next came a second PCR, run for about 7 to 12 cycles, which used a sample-barcoded 5' primer along with a J-beta primer mix. TCRdb re-derived calls from the 5' RACE reads in MiXCR, one entry per CDR3 protein. The sample holds about 1.5 million distinct CDR3 sequences; under 55% are singletons and the top ten take approximately 4.1%.

The J gene is TRBJ2-3, the V gene TRBV12-5; 10 positions agree with TRBD2. The sample comprised blood. The TCR originated in a woman younger than 35 in good health. This CDR3 reads CASGLVRTSGTDTQYF. The CDR3 nucleotides are TGTGCTAGTGGTTTGGTCCGGACTAGCGGTACAGATACGCAGTATTTT.